The clone carrying this T cell receptor beta chain was observed a handful of times. Antigen: not known. The CDR3 runs 13 residues. Germline V gives CDR1 SGHTA, CDR2 FQGNSA. V lost 6 bases and J lost 14; bases outside the gene matches: 8. The source of the sample is a study of T cells after yellow fever vaccination. TCRdb analysed the 5' RACE reads with MiXCR anew, one entry per CDR3 protein. The repertoire holds a few hundred thousand distinct CDR3 sequences, with 6.9% as singletons. Study-level results: Reappearance after the booster was seen for most primary-vaccination clones, at 96% CD4 and 85% to 90% CD8.

Sequenced here: CD4+ T cells sorted from PBMCs, sampled 15 days after the yellow fever booster vaccination. The sequence derives from a man aged 30-40 years who received the YFV17D yellow fever vaccine. This chain joins TRBV7-2 and TRBJ2-1; TRBD2 matches 12 bases. The CDR3 bases are TGTGCCAGCAGACTGACTAGCGGGAGTCGGGAGTTCTTC. This codes for CASRLTSGSREFF. Filled out from reference TRBV7-2 and TRBJ2-1, the complete variable domain reads GAGVSQSPSNKVTEKGKDVELRCDPISGHTALYWYRQSLGQGLEFLIYFQGNSAPDKSGLPSDRFSAERTGGSVSTLTIQRTQQEDSAVYLCASRLTSGSREFFGPGTRLTVL.